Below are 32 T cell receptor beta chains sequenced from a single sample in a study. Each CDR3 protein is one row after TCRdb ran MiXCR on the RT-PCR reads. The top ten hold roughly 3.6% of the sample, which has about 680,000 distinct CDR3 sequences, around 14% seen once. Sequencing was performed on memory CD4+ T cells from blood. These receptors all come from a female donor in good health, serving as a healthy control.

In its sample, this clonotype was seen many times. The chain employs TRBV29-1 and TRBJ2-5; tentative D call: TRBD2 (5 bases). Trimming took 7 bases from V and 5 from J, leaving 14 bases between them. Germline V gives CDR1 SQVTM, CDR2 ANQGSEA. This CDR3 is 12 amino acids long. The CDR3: CSGYEGGETQYF. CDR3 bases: TGCAGCGGATATGAGGGCGGGGAGACCCAGTACTTC.

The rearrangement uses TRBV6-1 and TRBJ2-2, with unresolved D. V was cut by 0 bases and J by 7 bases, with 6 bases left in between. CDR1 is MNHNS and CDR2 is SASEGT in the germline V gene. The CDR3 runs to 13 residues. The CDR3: CASSEAYGGELFF. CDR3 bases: TGTGCCAGCAGTGAAGCGTACGGCGGGGAGCTGTTTTTT.

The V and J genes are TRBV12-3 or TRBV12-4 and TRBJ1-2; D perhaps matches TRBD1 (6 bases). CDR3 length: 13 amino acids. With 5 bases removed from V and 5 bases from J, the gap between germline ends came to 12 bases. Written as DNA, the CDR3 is TGTGCCAGCAGTCCCTGGACAGAGTATGGCTACACCTTC. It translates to CASSPWTEYGYTF.

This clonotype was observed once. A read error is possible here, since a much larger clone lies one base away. The CDR3 reads CASSQDYVRSSYNSPLHF. As DNA, the CDR3 is TGCGCCAGCAGCCAAGATTACGTCAGGTCCTCCTATAATTCACCCCTCCACTTT. The gene calls are TRBV4-3 and TRBJ1-6; D gene uncertain. This CDR3 has 18 amino acids. CDR1 and CDR2 (germline): LGHNA, YSLEER. Trimming shortened V by 0 bases and J by 0 bases, and 12 bases separated the two germline ends.

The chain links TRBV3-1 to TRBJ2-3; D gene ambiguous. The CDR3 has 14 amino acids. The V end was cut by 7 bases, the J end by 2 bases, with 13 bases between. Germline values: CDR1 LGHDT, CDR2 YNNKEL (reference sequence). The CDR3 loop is CASTPIGYTDTQYF. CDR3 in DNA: TGTGCCAGCACCCCGATAGGATACACAGATACGCAGTATTTT.

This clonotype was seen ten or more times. The CDR3 nucleotides are TGCAGTGCTAGGTTTTCGCAGGGGGATAATTATGGCTACACCTTC. As protein: CSARFSQGDNYGYTF. The gene calls are TRBV20-1 and TRBJ1-2; 7 bases match TRBD1. Germline V gene lookup returns CDR1 DFQATT and CDR2 SNEGSKA (reference sequence). The CDR3 loop spans 15 amino acids. V was clipped by 3 bases and J by 5 bases; unmatched bases: 12.

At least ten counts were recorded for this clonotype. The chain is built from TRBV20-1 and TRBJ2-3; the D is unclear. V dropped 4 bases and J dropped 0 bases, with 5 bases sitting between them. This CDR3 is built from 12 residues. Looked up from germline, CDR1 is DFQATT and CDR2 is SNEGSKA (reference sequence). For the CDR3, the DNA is TGCAGTGCTACCCAGAGCACAGATACGCAGTATTTT. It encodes CSATQSTDTQYF.

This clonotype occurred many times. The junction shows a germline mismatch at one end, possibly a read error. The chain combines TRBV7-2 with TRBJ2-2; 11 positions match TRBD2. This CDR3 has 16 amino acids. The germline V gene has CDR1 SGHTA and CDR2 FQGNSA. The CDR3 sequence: CATSALAGAWAGELFF. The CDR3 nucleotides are TGTGCCACCAGCGCACTAGCGGGAGCATGGGCCGGGGAGCTGTTTTTT.

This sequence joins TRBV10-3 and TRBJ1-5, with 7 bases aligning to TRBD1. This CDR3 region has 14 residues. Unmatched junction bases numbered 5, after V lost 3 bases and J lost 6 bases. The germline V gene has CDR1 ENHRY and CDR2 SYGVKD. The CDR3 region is CAISEKGAGQPQHF. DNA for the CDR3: TGTGCCATCAGTGAAAAGGGGGCGGGTCAGCCCCAGCATTTT.

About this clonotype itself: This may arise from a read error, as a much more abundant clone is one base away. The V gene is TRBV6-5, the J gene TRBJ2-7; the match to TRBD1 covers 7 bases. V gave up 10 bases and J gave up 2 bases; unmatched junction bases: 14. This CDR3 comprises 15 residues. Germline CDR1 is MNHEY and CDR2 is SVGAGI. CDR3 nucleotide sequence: TGTGCCACTCGCCGCGCGAGACAGGGAACCTACGAGCAGTACTTC. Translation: CATRRARQGTYEQYF.

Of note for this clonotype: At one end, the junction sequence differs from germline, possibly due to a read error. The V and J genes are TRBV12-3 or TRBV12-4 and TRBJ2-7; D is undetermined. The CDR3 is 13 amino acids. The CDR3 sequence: CASSIAILSEQYF. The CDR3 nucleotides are TGTGCCAGCAGTATAGCAATTCTAAGCGAGCAGTACTTC.

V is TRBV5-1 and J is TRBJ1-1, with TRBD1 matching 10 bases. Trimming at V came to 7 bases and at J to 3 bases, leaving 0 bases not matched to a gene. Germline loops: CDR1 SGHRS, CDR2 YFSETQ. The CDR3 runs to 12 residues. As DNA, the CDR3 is TGCGCCAGCGGGACAGGGGACACTGAAGCTTTCTTT. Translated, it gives CASGTGDTEAFF. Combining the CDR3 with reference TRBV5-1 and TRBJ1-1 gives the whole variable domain KAGVTQTPRYLIKTRGQQVTLSCSPISGHRSVSWYQQTPGQGLQFLFEYFSETQRNKGNFPGRFSGRQFSNSRSEMNVSTLELGDSALYLCASGTGDTEAFFGQGTRLTVV.

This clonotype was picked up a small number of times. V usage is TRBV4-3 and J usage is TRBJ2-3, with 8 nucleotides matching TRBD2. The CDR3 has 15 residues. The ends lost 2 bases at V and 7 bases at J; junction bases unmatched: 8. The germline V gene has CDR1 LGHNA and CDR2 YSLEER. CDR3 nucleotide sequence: TGCGCCAGCAGCCAAATTAGCGGGGAGGCAAATACGCAGTATTTT. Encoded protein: CASSQISGEANTQYF.

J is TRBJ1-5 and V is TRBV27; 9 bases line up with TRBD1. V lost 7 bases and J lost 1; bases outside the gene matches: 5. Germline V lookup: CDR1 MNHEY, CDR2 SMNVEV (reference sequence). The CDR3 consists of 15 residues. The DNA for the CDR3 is TGTGCCAGCACAAAGACAGGGGGAAGCAATCAGCCCCAGCATTTT. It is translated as CASTKTGGSNQPQHF.

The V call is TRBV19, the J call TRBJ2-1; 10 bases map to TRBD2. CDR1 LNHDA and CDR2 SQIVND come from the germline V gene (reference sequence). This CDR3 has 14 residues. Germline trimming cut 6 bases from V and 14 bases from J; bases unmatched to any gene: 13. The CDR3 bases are TGTGCCAGTAGGGGGACGTGGAGCGGGAGGGAGAAGTTCTTC. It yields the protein CASRGTWSGREKFF.

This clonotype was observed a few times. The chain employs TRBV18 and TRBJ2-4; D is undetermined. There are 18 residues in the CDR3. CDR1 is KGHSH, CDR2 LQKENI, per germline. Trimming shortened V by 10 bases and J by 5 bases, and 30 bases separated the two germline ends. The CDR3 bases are TGTGCCACCTTCCCTGACAAATGGGGTCCCGGTGGGGAAAACATTCAGTACTTC. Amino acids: CATFPDKWGPGGENIQYF. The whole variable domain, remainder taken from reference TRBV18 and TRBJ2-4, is NAGVMQNPRHLVRRRGQEARLRCSPMKGHSHVYWYRQLPEEGLKFMVYLQKENIIDESGMPKERFSAEFPKEGPSILRIQQVVRGDSAAYFCATFPDKWGPGGENIQYFGAGTRLSVL.

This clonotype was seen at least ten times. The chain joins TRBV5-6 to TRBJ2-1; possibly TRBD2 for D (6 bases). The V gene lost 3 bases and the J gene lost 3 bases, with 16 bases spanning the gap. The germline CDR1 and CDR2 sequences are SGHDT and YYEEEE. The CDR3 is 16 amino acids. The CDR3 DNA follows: TGTGCCAGCAGCTGGCGCCGGGACTCCCACTACAATGAGCAGTTCTTC. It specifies CASSWRRDSHYNEQFF.

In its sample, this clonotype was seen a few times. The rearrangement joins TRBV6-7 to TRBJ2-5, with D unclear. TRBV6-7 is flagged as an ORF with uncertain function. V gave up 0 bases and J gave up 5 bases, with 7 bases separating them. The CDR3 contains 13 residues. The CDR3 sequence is CASSYSITETQYF. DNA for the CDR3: TGTGCCAGCAGTTACTCGATCACGGAGACCCAGTACTTC.

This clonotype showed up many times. The CDR3 nucleotides are TGCAGTGCTATGGGGGTTTACAATGAGCAGTTCTTC. Protein: CSAMGVYNEQFF. The rearrangement uses TRBV20-1 and TRBJ2-1; D tentatively fits TRBD1 or TRBD2 (5 bases each). With 4 bases removed from V and 4 bases from J, the gap between germline ends came to 8 bases. CDR1 is DFQATT and CDR2 is SNEGSKA in the germline V gene (reference sequence). The length of the CDR3 is 12 residues.

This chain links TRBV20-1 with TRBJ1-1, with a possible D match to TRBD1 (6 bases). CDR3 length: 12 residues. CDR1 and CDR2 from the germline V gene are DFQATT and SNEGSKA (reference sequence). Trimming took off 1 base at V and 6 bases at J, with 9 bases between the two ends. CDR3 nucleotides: TGCAGTGCTAGAGGGACAGATTCTGAAGCTTTCTTT. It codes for CSARGTDSEAFF.

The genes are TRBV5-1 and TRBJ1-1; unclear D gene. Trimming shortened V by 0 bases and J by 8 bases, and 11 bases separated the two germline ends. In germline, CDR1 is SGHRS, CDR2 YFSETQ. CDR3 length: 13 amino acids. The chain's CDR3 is CASSLDQGLEAFF. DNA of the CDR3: TGCGCCAGCAGCTTGGATCAAGGCCTCGAAGCTTTCTTT.

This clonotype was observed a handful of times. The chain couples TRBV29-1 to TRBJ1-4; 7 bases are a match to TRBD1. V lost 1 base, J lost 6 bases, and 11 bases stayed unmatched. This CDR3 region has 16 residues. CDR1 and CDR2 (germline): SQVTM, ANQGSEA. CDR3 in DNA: TGCAGCGTTGAAGCGTCCTTCCACACAGGGGATGAAAAACTGTTTTTT. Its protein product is CSVEASFHTGDEKLFF. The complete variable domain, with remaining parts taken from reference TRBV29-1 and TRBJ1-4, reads SAVISQKPSRDICQRGTSLTIQCQVDSQVTMMFWYRQQPGQSLTLIATANQGSEATYESGFVIDKFPISRPNLTFSTLTVSNMSPEDSSIYLCSVEASFHTGDEKLFFGSGTQLSVL.

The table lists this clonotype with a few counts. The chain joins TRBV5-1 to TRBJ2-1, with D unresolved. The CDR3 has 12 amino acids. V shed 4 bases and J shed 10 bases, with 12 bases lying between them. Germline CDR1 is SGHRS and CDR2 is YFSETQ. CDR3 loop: CASSPNTYEQFF. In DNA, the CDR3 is TGCGCCAGCAGCCCAAACACATACGAGCAGTTCTTC.

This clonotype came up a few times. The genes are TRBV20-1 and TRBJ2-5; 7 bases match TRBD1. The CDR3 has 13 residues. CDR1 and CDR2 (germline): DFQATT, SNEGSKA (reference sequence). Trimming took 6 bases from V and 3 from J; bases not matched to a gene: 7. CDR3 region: CSAAGTAEETQYF. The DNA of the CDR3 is TGCAGTGCCGCCGGGACAGCTGAAGAGACCCAGTACTTC.

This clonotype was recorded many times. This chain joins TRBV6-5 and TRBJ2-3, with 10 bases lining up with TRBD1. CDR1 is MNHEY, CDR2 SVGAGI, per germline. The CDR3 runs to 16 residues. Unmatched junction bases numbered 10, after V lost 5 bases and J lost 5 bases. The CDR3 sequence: CASSPWTGGGKDTQYF. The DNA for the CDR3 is TGTGCCAGCAGTCCCTGGACAGGGGGAGGAAAAGATACGCAGTATTTT.

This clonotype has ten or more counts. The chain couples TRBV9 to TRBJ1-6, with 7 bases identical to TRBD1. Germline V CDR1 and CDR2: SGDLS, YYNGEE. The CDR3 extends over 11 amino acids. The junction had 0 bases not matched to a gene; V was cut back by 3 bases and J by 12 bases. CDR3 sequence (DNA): TGTGCCAGCAGCGGACAGGGACCCCTCCACTTT. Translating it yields CASSGQGPLHF. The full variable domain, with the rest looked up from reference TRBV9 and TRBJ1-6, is DSGVTQTPKHLITATGQRVTLRCSPRSGDLSVYWYQQSLDQGLQFLIQYYNGEERAKGNILERFSAQQFPDLHSELNLSSLELGDSALYFCASSGQGPLHFGNGTRLTVT.

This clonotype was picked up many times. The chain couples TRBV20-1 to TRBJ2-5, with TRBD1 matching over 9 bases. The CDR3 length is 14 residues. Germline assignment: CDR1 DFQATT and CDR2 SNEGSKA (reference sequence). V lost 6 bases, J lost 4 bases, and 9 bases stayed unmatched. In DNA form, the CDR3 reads TGCAGTGCCTCAAAAACGACAGGGGGAGAGACCCAGTACTTC. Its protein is CSASKTTGGETQYF.

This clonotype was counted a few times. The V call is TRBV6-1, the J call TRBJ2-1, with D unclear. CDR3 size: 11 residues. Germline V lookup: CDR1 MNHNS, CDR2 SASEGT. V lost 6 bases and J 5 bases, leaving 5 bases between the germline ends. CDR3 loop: CASRANNEQFF. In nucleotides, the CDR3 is TGTGCCAGCAGAGCCAACAATGAGCAGTTCTTC.

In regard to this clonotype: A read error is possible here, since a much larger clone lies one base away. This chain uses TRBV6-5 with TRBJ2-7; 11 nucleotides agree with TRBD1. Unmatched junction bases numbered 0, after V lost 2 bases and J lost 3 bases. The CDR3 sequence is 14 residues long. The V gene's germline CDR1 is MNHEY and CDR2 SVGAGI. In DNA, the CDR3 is TGTGCCAGCAGTTACGGGACAGGGGGCTACGAGCAGTACTTC. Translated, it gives CASSYGTGGYEQYF.

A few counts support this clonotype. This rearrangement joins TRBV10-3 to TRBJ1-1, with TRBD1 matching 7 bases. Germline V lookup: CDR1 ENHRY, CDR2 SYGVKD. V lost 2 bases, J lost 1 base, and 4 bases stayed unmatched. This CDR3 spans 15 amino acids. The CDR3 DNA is TGTGCCATCAGTGAGCTGACAGGGCGGAACACTGAAGCTTTCTTT. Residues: CAISELTGRNTEAFF.

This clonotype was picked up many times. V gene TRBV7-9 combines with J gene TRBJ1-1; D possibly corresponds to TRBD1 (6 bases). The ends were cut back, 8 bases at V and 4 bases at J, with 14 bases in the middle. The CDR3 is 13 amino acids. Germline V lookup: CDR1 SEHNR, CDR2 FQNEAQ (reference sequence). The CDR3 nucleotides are TGTGCCAGCGGCGGGGGCAGGGGCACTGAAGCTTTCTTT. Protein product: CASGGGRGTEAFF.

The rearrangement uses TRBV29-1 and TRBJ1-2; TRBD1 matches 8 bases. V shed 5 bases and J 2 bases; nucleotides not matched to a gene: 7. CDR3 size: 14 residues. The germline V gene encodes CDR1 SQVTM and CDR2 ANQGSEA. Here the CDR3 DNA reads TGCAGCGTTTCCCCAGGGGGCGTGAACTATGGCTACACCTTC. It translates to CSVSPGGVNYGYTF.